What follows are 8 T cell receptor beta chains derived from one specimen sequenced in a study of T cells after yellow fever vaccination. TCRdb ran MiXCR on the 5' RACE reads and lists one entry per CDR3 protein. The repertoire holds approximately 550,000 distinct CDR3 sequences, with 15% to 20% as singletons. The input for sequencing was PBMCs, taken 15 days after the yellow fever booster vaccination. All receptors come from a man aged 25 to 40 who received the YFV17D yellow fever vaccine.

This chain uses TRBV3-1 with TRBJ2-1, with TRBD1 identical over 9 bases. This CDR3 has 15 residues. Germline V gene lookup returns CDR1 LGHDT and CDR2 YNNKEL (reference sequence). Trimming cost V 4 bases and J 8 bases; bases outside gene matches: 9. The CDR3 sequence: CASSRGTGIIDEQFF. DNA for the CDR3: TGTGCCAGCAGCCGGGGGACAGGGATTATCGATGAGCAGTTCTTC.

This chain connects TRBV5-5 to TRBJ2-1; unclear D gene. The ends were cut back, 3 bases at V and 10 bases at J, with 8 bases in the middle. The CDR3 contains 11 residues. The germline V gene encodes CDR1 SGHKS and CDR2 YYEKEE (reference sequence). The CDR3 spells CASSSRLEQFF. CDR3 bases: TGTGCCAGCAGCTCCAGGTTGGAGCAGTTCTTC.

This clonotype was seen more than once but under ten times. The V gene is TRBV20-1, the J gene TRBJ2-7, with TRBD2 matching 9 bases. The V and J ends lost 3 bases and 0 bases, in that order; junction bases with no gene match: 3. The germline CDR1 and CDR2 sequences are DFQATT and SNEGSKA (reference sequence). The CDR3 is made up of 14 amino acids. Here the CDR3 DNA reads TGCAGTGCTAGCGAGACTAGCGGCTCCTACGAGCAGTACTTC. Translation gives CSASETSGSYEQYF.

V usage is TRBV6-1 and J usage is TRBJ1-3, with D possibly TRBD1 on 5 matching bases. Trimming took off 6 bases at V and 2 bases at J, with 11 bases between the two ends. The CDR3 extends over 14 amino acids. Germline-derived CDR1 and CDR2 are MNHNS and SASEGT. The CDR3 nucleotides are TGTGCCAGCAGCCCGCCGGGGGCTGGAAACACCATATATTTT. The encoded protein is CASSPPGAGNTIYF.

The chain has TRBV29-1 and TRBJ1-1; D ambiguous. This CDR3 comprises 14 residues. The germline gives CDR1 SQVTM, CDR2 ANQGSEA. V dropped 0 bases and J dropped 1 base, with 9 bases sitting between them. This CDR3 is CSVEDGHRNTEAFF. The DNA of the CDR3 is TGCAGCGTTGAAGATGGGCACCGGAACACTGAAGCTTTCTTT.

This chain connects TRBV6-2 or TRBV6-3 to TRBJ1-5; D not resolved. CDR1 MNHEY and CDR2 SVGEGT come from the germline V gene. With 8 bases removed from V and 7 bases from J, the gap between germline ends came to 18 bases. The CDR3 is made up of 14 amino acids. The CDR3 bases are TGTGCCAGCGATGCCACCCTGAATATACAGCCCCAGCATTTT. Translating it yields CASDATLNIQPQHF.

The chain couples TRBV6-4 to TRBJ2-2; weak D call: TRBD2 (6 bases). The germline V gene has CDR1 MRHNA and CDR2 SNTAGT. The CDR3 spans 17 residues. V was cut by 2 bases and J by 1 base, with 14 bases left in between. CDR3 residues: CASSDRVSGLNTGELFF. CDR3 nucleotides: TGTGCCAGCAGTGACAGGGTTAGCGGTTTGAACACCGGGGAGCTGTTTTTT.

V gene TRBV7-9 combines with J gene TRBJ1-5, with TRBD1 identical over 11 bases. The ends lost 0 bases at V and 0 bases at J; junction bases unmatched: 1. The germline V gene encodes CDR1 SEHNR and CDR2 FQNEAQ (reference sequence). This CDR3 contains 17 residues. CDR3: CASSLAGTGGSNQPQHF. The CDR3 coding sequence is TGTGCCAGCAGCTTAGCCGGGACAGGGGGTAGCAATCAGCCCCAGCATTTT.